These 26 T cell receptor beta chains share one sample of origin, sequenced in a study of cytomegalovirus exposure and HLA in healthy donors. Researchers ran the PCR with 60 Vbeta and 13 Jbeta primers. The table came from immunoSEQ multiplex PCR; TCRdb's copy has only in-frame clones and leaves some out. The data show roughly 190,000 clones, about 83% seen once. Sequenced: PBMCs. These receptors were taken from a female donor in good health and CMV-seronegative.

The J gene is TRBJ2-2, the V gene TRBV6-6; D is uncertain. Trimming shortened V by 6 bases and J by 0 bases, and 5 bases separated the two germline ends. Germline CDR1 reads MNHNY; CDR2 reads SVGAGI (reference sequence). This CDR3 is built from 13 residues. The CDR3 sequence is CASRETNTGELFF. The CDR3 nucleotides are TGTGCCAGCAGGGAGACGAACACCGGGGAGCTGTTTTTT.

J is TRBJ1-1 and V is TRBV5-8, with D maybe TRBD1 (6 bases). This CDR3 spans 13 amino acids. CDR1 SGHTS and CDR2 YDEGEE come from the germline V gene. Trimming removed 3 bases at V and 8 bases at J, with 14 bases between. CDR3 protein: CASSWDNFSEAFF. The CDR3 DNA reads TGTGCCAGCAGCTGGGACAATTTCTCGGAAGCTTTCTTT. The whole variable domain, remainder taken from reference TRBV5-8 and TRBJ1-1, is EAGVTQSPTHLIKTRGQQATLRCSPISGHTSVYWYQQALGLGLQFLLWYDEGEERNRGNFPPRFSGRQFPNYSSELNVNALELEDSALYLCASSWDNFSEAFFGQGTRLTVV.

The chain recombines TRBV5-1 with TRBJ2-1; D is possibly TRBD1 (5 bases). The germline gives CDR1 SGHRS, CDR2 YFSETQ. This CDR3 spans 15 amino acids. The V gene lost 1 base and the J gene lost 5 bases, with 13 bases spanning the gap. The CDR3 reads CASSLTGKPNNEQFF. In DNA form, the CDR3 reads TGCGCCAGCAGCTTGACAGGAAAGCCCAACAATGAGCAGTTCTTC.

The chain combines TRBV28 with TRBJ2-5; 10 bases are a match to TRBD2. The trim removed 6 bases at V and 5 bases at J, leaving 12 bases unmatched. The CDR3 loop spans 16 amino acids. Looked up from germline, CDR1 is MDHEN and CDR2 is SYDVKM. The CDR3 loop reads CASRTYAAGGRETQYF. DNA of the CDR3: TGTGCCAGCAGAACTTATGCAGCGGGGGGGCGGGAGACCCAGTACTTC.

V usage is TRBV5-1 and J usage is TRBJ2-7; TRBD2 aligns across 11 bases. Germline V gene data show CDR1 as SGHRS and CDR2 as YFSETQ. The CDR3 is 18 residues long. V was pared by 4 bases and J by 6 bases, with 18 bases of the junction left unmatched. The CDR3 sequence is CASSRGLAGGPGNIEQYF. The CDR3 nucleotides read TGCGCCAGCAGCCGCGGTTTAGCGGGAGGGCCCGGGAACATCGAGCAGTACTTC.

The chain uses TRBV5-8 and TRBJ1-5; 7 nucleotides align to TRBD1. The CDR3 has 15 residues. V was pared by 2 bases and J by 5 bases, with 7 bases of the junction left unmatched. Germline CDR1 reads SGHTS; CDR2 reads YDEGEE. CDR3 protein: CASSFWQGVDQPQHF. CDR3 DNA sequence: TGTGCCAGCAGCTTTTGGCAGGGGGTCGATCAGCCCCAGCATTTT.

This clone came up once. The rearrangement links TRBV7-3 to TRBJ2-3; 7 bases fit TRBD2. Germline V gene sequence: CDR1 SGHTA, CDR2 FQGTGA. Trimming took 5 bases from V and 0 from J; bases not matched to a gene: 8. The CDR3 runs 16 residues. The CDR3 protein is CASSPSSGVSTDTQYF. The DNA for the CDR3 is TGTGCCAGCAGCCCCTCTAGCGGTGTAAGCACAGATACGCAGTATTTT.

The chain uses TRBV9 and TRBJ2-3, with D possibly matching TRBD1 (6 bases). Trimming shortened V by 4 bases and J by 2 bases, and 14 bases separated the two germline ends. This CDR3 contains 15 residues. The germline gives CDR1 SGDLS, CDR2 YYNGEE. CDR3 sequence: CASSPQGHHTDTQYF. CDR3 DNA: TGTGCCAGCAGCCCCCAGGGACATCACACAGATACGCAGTATTTT. Full variable domain (rest looked up from reference TRBV9 and TRBJ2-3): DSGVTQTPKHLITATGQRVTLRCSPRSGDLSVYWYQQSLDQGLQFLIQYYNGEERAKGNILERFSAQQFPDLHSELNLSSLELGDSALYFCASSPQGHHTDTQYFGPGTRLTVL.

The chain links TRBV7-8 to TRBJ2-7; a weak D match, TRBD1 (6 bases). The CDR3 runs to 16 residues. CDR1 is SGHVS, CDR2 FQNEAQ, per germline. V was cut by 2 bases and J by 1 base, with 15 bases left in between. CDR3 sequence (DNA): TGTGCCAGCAGCTTATTTACAGGGCTGGGGTCCTACGAGCAGTACTTC. Protein product: CASSLFTGLGSYEQYF.

The chain couples TRBV7-3 to TRBJ2-7; D might be TRBD2 (6 bases). The CDR3 covers 16 residues. V lost 4 bases to trimming and J lost 7 bases, with 23 bases between them. Looked up from germline, CDR1 is SGHTA and CDR2 is FQGTGA. The CDR3 loop is CASSSLTPLANLEQYF. The CDR3 DNA is TGTGCCAGCAGCTCATTAACCCCCCTAGCGAACTTGGAGCAGTACTTC.

The rearrangement joins TRBV4-2 to TRBJ1-1; D call uncertain. Trimming shortened V by 0 bases and J by 0 bases, and 11 bases separated the two germline ends. CDR1 is LGHNA and CDR2 is YNFKEQ in the germline V gene. CDR3 size: 16 residues. The CDR3 DNA reads TGTGCCAGCAGCCAAGATCCCGGTGACATGAACACTGAAGCTTTCTTT. Protein: CASSQDPGDMNTEAFF.

The rearrangement links TRBV7-2 to TRBJ2-1; 7 bases fit TRBD2. The CDR3 has 15 residues. With V trimmed by 1 base and J by 10 bases, 10 bases remained unmatched. CDR1 and CDR2 from the germline V gene are SGHTA and FQGNSA. The CDR3 DNA follows: TGTGCCAGCAGCTTAGTTGGTCCTAGCGGCCAAGAGCAGTTCTTC. Its translation is CASSLVGPSGQEQFF.

This chain uses TRBV15 with TRBJ2-3, with 7 bases lining up with TRBD2. CDR1 and CDR2 (germline): LNHNV, YYDKDF (reference sequence). The CDR3 is 14 amino acids. V trimming: 9 bases; J trimming: 0 bases; junction bases outside the gene matches: 6. The CDR3 DNA reads as TGTGCCACTTGGCGGGGGATAAGCACAGATACGCAGTATTTT. Translating it yields CATWRGISTDTQYF.

The chain uses TRBV4-1 and TRBJ1-2; 7 bases match TRBD1. Germline CDR1 reads MGHRA; CDR2 reads YSYEKL. Trimming cost V 2 bases and J 8 bases; bases outside gene matches: 5. This CDR3 has 13 residues. The CDR3 is CASSQPTGPGYTF. For the CDR3, the DNA is TGCGCCAGCAGCCAACCGACAGGGCCGGGCTACACCTTC.

V and J are TRBV7-2 and TRBJ1-1; D gene ambiguous. Trimming cost V 3 bases and J 5 bases, with 10 bases left between them. This CDR3 has 13 amino acids. Looked up from germline, CDR1 is SGHTA and CDR2 is FQGNSA. CDR3 sequence: CASSFRRGTEAFF. The CDR3 DNA sequence: TGTGCCAGCAGCTTCCGCAGAGGGACTGAAGCTTTCTTT.

This sequence joins TRBV5-1 and TRBJ2-3; perhaps TRBD2 as D (6 bases). CDR3 length equals 15 residues. Per the germline V gene, CDR1 is SGHRS and CDR2 is YFSETQ. Deletions cut 2 bases from V and 0 bases from J, with 10 bases between. The CDR3 is CASSLIRGSTDTQYF. The CDR3 DNA reads as TGCGCCAGCAGCTTAATTCGGGGGAGCACAGATACGCAGTATTTT.

This clone was seen more than once but under ten times. This chain uses TRBV27 with TRBJ2-7; TRBD1 agrees at 7 bases. The CDR3 is 17 residues long. J lost 2 bases, V lost 5 bases, and 15 bases had no gene match. From germline, CDR1 is MNHEY and CDR2 SMNVEV (reference sequence). The CDR3 sequence: CASSPNNIGTVTYEQYF. The CDR3 region has the DNA TGTGCCAGCAGTCCCAACAACATCGGGACAGTAACCTACGAGCAGTACTTC.

This clone was seen once. The chain carries TRBV7-8 and TRBJ1-5; TRBD1 matches at 9 bases. The junction had 4 bases not matched to a gene; V was cut back by 3 bases and J by 7 bases. CDR1 SGHVS and CDR2 FQNEAQ come from the germline V gene. The CDR3 is made up of 14 amino acids. This CDR3 reads CASSFDRGGQPQHF. CDR3 sequence (DNA): TGTGCCAGCAGCTTCGACAGGGGGGGACAGCCCCAGCATTTT.

The chain links TRBV6-6 to TRBJ1-1, with D perhaps TRBD1 (6 bases). Per germline, CDR1 MNHNY and CDR2 SVGAGI (reference sequence). The V gene lost 7 bases and the J gene lost 6 bases, with 21 bases spanning the gap. The CDR3 runs 15 residues. The CDR3 here is CASKDFWEGGSEAFF. In DNA, the CDR3 is TGTGCCAGCAAGGATTTTTGGGAGGGGGGGTCTGAAGCTTTCTTT.

This clone was detected once. The same CDR3 can be traced to other DNA sequences in this sample. The V and J genes are TRBV5-1 and TRBJ1-1; D uncertain. The CDR3 loop spans 14 amino acids. Trimming stripped 1 base from V and 3 bases from J, with 10 bases between. Germline CDR1 SGHRS, CDR2 YFSETQ. The CDR3 sequence is CASSLIGEDTEAFF. In nucleotides, the CDR3 is TGCGCCAGCAGCTTGATTGGGGAGGACACTGAAGCTTTCTTT.

This clone was counted only a few times. In DNA, the CDR3 is TGTGCCAGCAGCTCCGGACAGGGACAGGAGCAGTTCTTC. The encoded protein is CASSSGQGQEQFF. J is TRBJ2-1 and V is TRBV5-8; TRBD1 matches 8 bases. The CDR3 is 13 residues long. Germline-derived CDR1 and CDR2 are SGHTS and YDEGEE. Trimming removed 3 bases from V and 10 bases from J; junction bases left unmatched: 6. The entire variable domain, with the rest obtained from reference TRBV5-8 and TRBJ2-1, is as follows: EAGVTQSPTHLIKTRGQQATLRCSPISGHTSVYWYQQALGLGLQFLLWYDEGEERNRGNFPPRFSGRQFPNYSSELNVNALELEDSALYLCASSSGQGQEQFFGPGTRLTVL.

The chain is built from TRBV14 and TRBJ1-2, with TRBD1 as a possible D gene (6 bases). There are 15 residues in the CDR3. With 0 bases removed from V and 5 bases from J, the gap between germline ends came to 13 bases. Germline-derived CDR1 and CDR2 are SGHDN and FVKESK. In DNA, the CDR3 is TGTGCCAGCAGCCAAGACAGGGGCTTTGGTTATGGCTACACCTTC. Its protein is CASSQDRGFGYGYTF.

The rearrangement links TRBV7-3 to TRBJ2-7; TRBD2 might be the D (5 bases). V lost 2 bases and J lost 4, with 15 bases in between. The CDR3 runs to 15 residues. The V gene's germline CDR1 is SGHTA and CDR2 FQGTGA. CDR3: CASSLAGRGPYEQYF. The CDR3 bases are TGTGCCAGCAGCTTAGCGGGCCGGGGTCCGTACGAGCAGTACTTC. Variable domain in full (rest from reference TRBV7-3 and TRBJ2-7): GAGVSQTPSNKVTEKGKYVELRCDPISGHTALYWYRQSLGQGPEFLIYFQGTGAADDSGLPNDRFFAVRPEGSVSTLKIQRTERGDSAVYLCASSLAGRGPYEQYFGPGTRLTVT.

The V call is TRBV5-1, the J call TRBJ2-1; TRBD2 matches at 11 bases. V lost 4 bases to trimming and J lost 9 bases; unmatched junction nucleotides: 9. Germline loops: CDR1 SGHRS, CDR2 YFSETQ. The CDR3 runs 15 residues. CDR3 sequence reads: CASSPGSGGAGEQFF. The CDR3 nucleotides read TGCGCCAGCAGCCCAGGTAGCGGGGGGGCAGGTGAGCAGTTCTTC.

The V gene is TRBV2, the J gene TRBJ2-5; 8 bases are a match to TRBD2. Per germline, CDR1 SNHLY and CDR2 FYNNEI. This CDR3 comprises 15 residues. V trimming: 7 bases; J trimming: 2 bases; junction bases outside the gene matches: 9. CDR3 DNA sequence: TGTGCCAGCAAGAAGGCGGGGGGTACACAAGAGACCCAGTACTTC. It codes for CASKKAGGTQETQYF.

The chain joins TRBV4-1 to TRBJ2-5, with D unclear. There are 15 residues in the CDR3. Trimming stripped 1 base from V and 4 bases from J, with 13 bases between. Germline V gives CDR1 MGHRA, CDR2 YSYEKL. The chain's CDR3 is CASSQVLSSGETQYF. The CDR3 DNA sequence: TGCGCCAGCAGCCAAGTACTTAGCTCCGGAGAGACCCAGTACTTC.